A single sample gave rise to the 4 T cell receptor beta chains below, sequenced in a study of blood T cell repertoires in COVID-19 (dated by TCRdb to about 2020). The library was built by means of the immunoSEQ multiplex PCR assay. This is the immuneACCESS table as TCRdb keeps it, with only in-frame sequences that have V and J called. A part of the clones is gone; compared with another copy, unresolved V genes explain less than half, and the rest is unexplained. This sample is represented by over 200,000 clones; over 70% of them were singletons. The ten top clones hold around 3.4% of the sample. Sequencing input: peripheral blood. All receptors come from a woman aged 80 or older with acute or convalescent COVID-19.

The genes are TRBV15 and TRBJ1-5; TRBD1 aligns across 8 bases. Trimming cost V 0 bases and J 0 bases; bases outside gene matches: 4. The CDR3 is made up of 17 amino acids. In germline, CDR1 is LNHNV, CDR2 YYDKDF (reference sequence). The CDR3 sequence: CATSRDSQGASNQPQHF. In nucleotides, the CDR3 is TGTGCCACCAGCAGAGACTCGCAGGGGGCTAGCAATCAGCCCCAGCATTTT.

This chain uses TRBV5-4 with TRBJ2-7, with a weak D call TRBD2 (6 bases). V was shortened by 6 bases and J by 4 bases, with 17 bases between the two germline ends. The germline V gene has CDR1 SGHNT and CDR2 YYREEE (reference sequence). This CDR3 region has 14 residues. The CDR3 nucleotides are TGTGCCAGCAACCGGGACTCCGATGTATACGAGCAGTACTTC. Amino acid sequence: CASNRDSDVYEQYF.

The chain combines TRBV3-1 (or the pseudogene TRBV3-2) with TRBJ1-5, with 8 bases fitting TRBD1. The J segment lost 6 bases and the V segment lost 1 base, leaving 8 bases of the junction unmatched. The CDR3 totals 16 residues. CDR1 and CDR2 (germline): LGHDT, YNNKEL (reference sequence). The CDR3: CASSQAGGRWAQPQHF. The CDR3 nucleotides read TGTGCCAGCAGCCAAGCAGGGGGCCGATGGGCTCAGCCCCAGCATTTT.

This chain connects TRBV12-3 or TRBV12-4 to TRBJ1-1, with D maybe TRBD1 (6 bases). The CDR3 length is 13 residues. Between the trimmed V and J ends, which lost 8 bases and 1 base, there was a span of 11 bases. The CDR3 region has the DNA TGTGCCAGCCGAACAGGGACGAACACTGAAGCTTTCTTT. This gives the protein CASRTGTNTEAFF.